The 17 T cell receptor beta chains in this list originate from one sample, sequenced in a study of low-dose radiotherapy and immunotherapy resistance in tumors. Time point defined: after trial treatment. The treatment denotes: LDRT plus nivolumab, ipilimumab, low-dose cyclophosphamide and aspirin (RACIN trial). TRAV- and TRBV-specific primers, spanning alpha and beta chains, primed first-strand cDNA. TCR amplification ran approximately 22 PCR cycles using constant-region and V-primer adapter primers. TCRdb independently ran MiXCR on the reads; one entry per CDR3 protein. The sample lists around 100,000 distinct CDR3 sequences; about 20% were seen once. Sequenced here: PBMCs, sampled after low-dose radiotherapy plus immunotherapy. The receptors derive from a male donor with prostate cancer.

V gene TRBV4-3 combines with J gene TRBJ2-3; the D gene could be TRBD1 or TRBD2 (6 bases each). Trimming took off 1 base at V and 6 bases at J, with 20 bases between the two ends. The CDR3 spans 17 residues. Germline CDR1 is LGHNA and CDR2 is YSLEER. CDR3: CASSQVRGLASEDTQYF. The CDR3, as DNA: TGCGCCAGCAGCCAAGTTCGGGGGCTAGCCTCAGAGGATACGCAGTATTTT.

This clonotype was seen many times. The CDR3 here is CAVARTGSTTRGNTIYF. CDR3 DNA: TGTGCCGTCGCGAGGACAGGGTCAACGACTAGGGGAAACACCATATATTTT. The V gene is TRBV10-3, the J gene TRBJ1-3; 8 bases agree with TRBD1. The germline gives CDR1 ENHRY, CDR2 SYGVKD. The trim removed 11 bases at V and 4 bases at J, leaving 19 bases unmatched. This CDR3 contains 17 residues.

This clonotype was counted at least ten times. The chain has TRBV6-2 or TRBV6-3 and TRBJ1-5; D gene ambiguous. This CDR3 has 13 residues. V was clipped by 5 bases and J by 5 bases, with 10 bases between them. Germline lookup yields CDR1 MNHEY and CDR2 SVGEGT. DNA for the CDR3: TGTGCCAGCAGTGAATGGGGTTATCAGCCCCAGCATTTT. Protein product: CASSEWGYQPQHF.

This clonotype was picked up many times. The gene calls are TRBV19 and TRBJ1-1; 8 positions agree with TRBD1. CDR1 and CDR2 (germline): LNHDA, SQIVND (reference sequence). This CDR3 is built from 14 residues. The V gene end was trimmed by 5 bases and the J gene end by 1 base; junction bases not matched to a gene: 3. CDR3 bases: TGTGCCAGTAGTGACAGGGGTGGGAACACTGAAGCTTTCTTT. This encodes CASSDRGGNTEAFF.

J is TRBJ2-1 and V is TRBV9; no clear D gene. The CDR3 is 13 amino acids. V lost 3 bases, J lost 7 bases, and 11 bases lay in between. From germline, CDR1 is SGDLS and CDR2 YYNGEE. For the CDR3, the DNA is TGTGCCAGCAGCGAGTCCAGATTGAATGAGCAGTTCTTC. Translated, it gives CASSESRLNEQFF.

Ten or more counts support this clonotype. The V call is TRBV3-1, the J call TRBJ2-7; D uncertain. V lost 4 bases and J 3 bases, leaving 10 bases between the germline ends. Per the germline V gene, CDR1 is LGHDT and CDR2 is YNNKEL (reference sequence). CDR3 length equals 13 residues. The CDR3 DNA reads TGTGCCAGCAGCCCTAGGGTTAGCTACGAGCAGTACTTC. Translation: CASSPRVSYEQYF.

This clonotype was picked up many times. The CDR3 is CSANRVRRVGSYEQYF. As DNA, the CDR3 is TGCAGTGCTAATAGGGTTAGACGAGTGGGGTCCTACGAGCAGTACTTC. This sequence joins TRBV20-1 and TRBJ2-7, with D unresolved. Germline V CDR1 and CDR2: DFQATT, SNEGSKA (reference sequence). The CDR3 is 16 residues long. V was trimmed by 4 bases and J by 1 base, leaving 20 bases between them.

In this sample, this clonotype turned up many times. This sequence joins TRBV19 and TRBJ2-1; tentatively, D is TRBD2 (6 bases). The CDR3 sequence is 12 residues long. V gave up 5 bases and J gave up 9 bases, with 11 bases separating them. CDR1 is LNHDA, CDR2 SQIVND, per germline (reference sequence). CDR3 bases: TGTGCCAGTAGTGCGGGGACGGGTGAGCAGTTCTTC. It encodes CASSAGTGEQFF.

In its sample, this clonotype was seen many times. CDR3 nucleotide sequence: TGTGCCAGCAGCCATAGTGGGGGGGGCTGGGAGACCCAGTACTTC. Its protein is CASSHSGGGWETQYF. The chain links TRBV11-2 to TRBJ2-5; D is perhaps TRBD2 (7 bases). Germline lookup yields CDR1 SGHAT and CDR2 FQNNGV. The CDR3 runs 15 residues. V was pared by 5 bases and J by 5 bases, with 18 bases between.

This clonotype was counted only a few times. A much larger clone sits a single nucleotide away, making a read error possible. The chain is built from TRBV6-1 and TRBJ1-4, with D hard to call. CDR1 is MNHNS and CDR2 is SASEGT in the germline V gene. The CDR3 runs 14 residues. Deletions cut 5 bases from V and 7 bases from J, with 14 bases between. CDR3 sequence reads: CASSYALGREKLFF. CDR3 in DNA: TGTGCCAGCAGTTATGCCCTAGGACGTGAAAAACTGTTTTTT.

This clonotype appeared many times. The chain joins TRBV19 to TRBJ2-3; D not resolved. V lost 7 bases to trimming and J lost 5 bases, with 7 bases between them. The CDR3 length is 11 residues. The germline V gene encodes CDR1 LNHDA and CDR2 SQIVND (reference sequence). The chain's CDR3 is CASTRGDTQYF. In DNA, the CDR3 is TGTGCCAGTACCCGCGGAGATACGCAGTATTTT. The full variable domain, rest sourced from reference TRBV19 and TRBJ2-3, is DGGITQSPKYLFRKEGQNVTLSCEQNLNHDAMYWYRQDPGQGLRLIYYSQIVNDFQKGDIAEGYSVSREKKESFPLTVTSAQKNPTAFYLCASTRGDTQYFGPGTRLTVL.

The CDR3 reads CASTLGALAYEQYF. The CDR3 DNA reads as TGTGCCAGCACCCTAGGGGCGCTTGCCTACGAGCAGTACTTC. This chain joins TRBV28 and TRBJ2-7; a weak D match, TRBD1 (5 bases). Germline V gene lookup returns CDR1 MDHEN and CDR2 SYDVKM. V shed 7 bases and J shed 2 bases, with 15 bases lying between them. The CDR3 extends over 14 amino acids. The complete variable domain, with remaining parts taken from reference TRBV28 and TRBJ2-7, reads DVKVTQSSRYLVKRTGEKVFLECVQDMDHENMFWYRQDPGLGLRLIYFSYDVKMKEKGDIPEGYSVSREKKERFSLILESASTNQTSMYLCASTLGALAYEQYFGPGTRLTVT.

CDR3 protein: CASSPREGATYNEQFF. The CDR3 DNA reads as TGCGCCAGCAGCCCCCGAGAGGGGGCCACCTACAATGAGCAGTTCTTC. The gene calls are TRBV4-1 and TRBJ2-1, with TRBD1 matching 7 bases. CDR3 length: 16 amino acids. V lost 4 bases to trimming and J lost 2 bases; unmatched junction nucleotides: 8. Germline assignment: CDR1 MGHRA and CDR2 YSYEKL.

This clonotype was recorded many times. The V call is TRBV25-1, the J call TRBJ1-1; 11 bases map to TRBD1. Trimming at V came to 8 bases and at J to 5 bases, leaving 10 bases not matched to a gene. The germline V gene encodes CDR1 MGHDK and CDR2 SYGVNS. The CDR3 runs to 15 residues. The CDR3: CASLDPGQGETEAFF. CDR3 sequence (DNA): TGTGCCAGCCTCGACCCGGGACAGGGGGAAACTGAAGCTTTCTTT.

This clonotype was counted at least ten times. This chain uses TRBV20-1 with TRBJ2-5, with 10 bases aligning to TRBD2. The germline V gene has CDR1 DFQATT and CDR2 SNEGSKA (reference sequence). CDR3 length equals 14 residues. The junction had 7 bases not matched to a gene; V was cut back by 4 bases and J by 5 bases. CDR3 in DNA: TGCAGTGCTACCCGTAGCGGGGGGATGGAGACCCAGTACTTC. Protein product: CSATRSGGMETQYF.

This clonotype was recorded many times. The V and J genes are TRBV6-5 and TRBJ2-3, with D uncertain. This CDR3 has 14 residues. Trimming took off 4 bases at V and 2 bases at J, with 10 bases between the two ends. Germline-derived CDR1 and CDR2 are MNHEY and SVGAGI. DNA for the CDR3: TGTGCCAGCAGTTTCGGTCTCTCCACAGATACGCAGTATTTT. Residues: CASSFGLSTDTQYF.

V gene TRBV5-1 combines with J gene TRBJ2-7; D unclear. Germline V gene data show CDR1 as SGHRS and CDR2 as YFSETQ. V gave up 4 bases and J gave up 0 bases, with 11 bases separating them. There are 14 residues in the CDR3. Here the CDR3 reads CASSHVVDSYEQYF. Written as DNA, the CDR3 is TGCGCCAGCAGCCATGTGGTGGACTCCTACGAGCAGTACTTC.